The entry below gives a single T cell receptor (beta chain) sequence along with its context. Trimming left V 7 bases short and J 7 bases short, with 16 bases between. There are 13 residues in the CDR3. Per germline, CDR1 MNHEY and CDR2 SVGAGI. In the study's own analysis: Reference gene primer amplification gave estimated nucleated cell counts. Clones were read by immunoSEQ multiplex PCR, and TCRdb kept only the in-frame ones, dropping some. V and J calls and clone size are given by that table; D and trimming were obtained from the DNA. The sample comprises 140,000 to 150,000 clones, 85% of which are singletons, and about 2.6% rests with the top ten. This entry comes from a study of blood T cell repertoires in COVID-19. Study information: From the United States, Italy and Spain came samples of acute and convalescent COVID-19. PBMCs, B-cell-depleted T cells, or T cells provided the cDNA or gDNA that made up the material.

This TCR came from a human donor with acute or convalescent COVID-19. The donor label of this sample is uncertain. V usage is TRBV6-5 and J usage is TRBJ1-2, with D unresolved. The sequenced material came from peripheral blood. DNA of the CDR3: TGTGCCAGCACGTACCCCAAAAAGAGTGGCTACACCTTC. Amino acids: CASTYPKKSGYTF.